The clone carrying this T cell receptor beta chain was seen only once. Antigen specificity is unknown. A much larger clone sits a single nucleotide away, making a read error possible. Newly diagnosed hyperthyroidism patients aged 18 to 65 years had disease lasting under 2 months. Each diagnosis was grounded in clinical symptoms, serum thyroxine and TRAb, thyroid ultrasound, and orbital computed tomography. A roughly 10 ml volume of fresh peripheral blood provided the PBMCs. The sample belongs to a study of T cells in Graves' hyperthyroidism and ophthalmopathy. Study results and limitations: The blood repertoire included most of the expanded thyroid clonotypes above 0.001.

Germline values: CDR1 MGHRA, CDR2 YSYEKL. CDR3 size: 15 residues. Amplified regions were TCR beta CDR3 sequences from RNA transcripts. The TCR CDR3 first-round RT-PCR relied on the HTBI primer set. Using its own MiXCR run on the multiplex PCR reads, TCRdb lists one record per CDR3 protein. The sample yields approximately 620,000 distinct CDR3 sequences, around 14% seen once. Sample: blood. The V call is TRBV4-1, the J call TRBJ2-2, with a possible D match to TRBD1 (5 bases). The end of the DNA aligns better with TRBJ2-1, so the J call may be wrong. The sequence was collected from a woman aged 30 to 39 with Graves' hyperthyroidism that later progressed to Graves' ophthalmopathy. The CDR3 is CASSPWEGDTGEQFF. CDR3 in DNA: TGCGCCAGCAGCCCATGGGAAGGGGATACCGGGGAGCAGTTCTTC.